The 14 T cell receptor beta chains reported below all come from one sample, sequenced in a study of blood T cell repertoires in COVID-19. Data came from immunoSEQ multiplex PCR; TCRdb stores just in-frame clones and leaves some out. The top ten clones hold approximately 10% of a sample with around 190,000 clones, about 91% of them seen once. The sequencing input was PBMCs or T cells enriched from blood (not recorded which). These receptors were obtained from a man aged 18 to 30 with acute COVID-19.

V and J are TRBV19 and TRBJ1-3, with 8 bases lining up with TRBD1. The junction had 4 bases not matched to a gene; V was cut back by 3 bases and J by 3 bases. The CDR3 runs 15 residues. The germline CDR1 and CDR2 sequences are LNHDA and SQIVND (reference sequence). The CDR3 nucleotides read TGTGCCAGTAGTATTCAGGGGGCCGGTGGAAACACCATATATTTT. It encodes CASSIQGAGGNTIYF. The variable domain in full, completed from reference TRBV19 and TRBJ1-3, reads DGGITQSPKYLFRKEGQNVTLSCEQNLNHDAMYWYRQDPGQGLRLIYYSQIVNDFQKGDIAEGYSVSREKKESFPLTVTSAQKNPTAFYLCASSIQGAGGNTIYFGEGSWLTVV.

In its sample, this clone was seen once. V gene TRBV2 combines with J gene TRBJ1-2; maybe TRBD1 (6 bases). This CDR3 comprises 14 residues. The germline V gene encodes CDR1 SNHLY and CDR2 FYNNEI. The V end was cut by 2 bases, the J end by 4 bases, with 11 bases between. The CDR3 DNA is TGTGCCAGCAGTGAATGGACAGTTTTCTATGGCTACACCTTC. Translating it yields CASSEWTVFYGYTF.

The chain combines TRBV6-5 with TRBJ1-1; no firm D call. The V gene's germline CDR1 is MNHEY and CDR2 SVGAGI. Trimming took 5 bases from V and 3 from J, leaving 10 bases between them. This CDR3 comprises 13 residues. This CDR3 reads CASSPFLYTEAFF. Here the CDR3 DNA reads TGTGCCAGCAGTCCCTTCCTATACACTGAAGCTTTCTTT.

This clone came up a few times. The chain joins TRBV2 to TRBJ2-3, with D maybe TRBD2 (6 bases). Trimming removed 8 bases at V and 0 bases at J, with 15 bases between. Per germline, CDR1 SNHLY and CDR2 FYNNEI. The CDR3 length is 15 residues. Here the CDR3 reads CASRTIADSTDTQYF. For the CDR3, the DNA is TGTGCCAGCCGGACCATAGCGGATAGCACAGATACGCAGTATTTT.

The chain links TRBV4-2 to TRBJ1-1, with D possibly being TRBD1 (5 bases). In germline, CDR1 is LGHNA, CDR2 YNFKEQ. The CDR3 consists of 13 residues. Trimming stripped 2 bases from V and 7 bases from J, with 11 bases between. CDR3 sequence reads: CASSQREGDEAFF. The CDR3 DNA is TGTGCCAGCAGCCAACGTGAAGGGGATGAAGCTTTCTTT.

This chain connects TRBV6-1 to TRBJ2-7, with TRBD2 matching over 7 bases. This CDR3 region has 16 residues. The V and J ends lost 3 bases and 0 bases, in that order; junction bases with no gene match: 8. Germline V gene data show CDR1 as MNHNS and CDR2 as SASEGT. CDR3 loop: CASSDLPAGTSYEQYF. CDR3 bases: TGTGCCAGCAGTGACCTTCCAGCGGGGACCTCCTACGAGCAGTACTTC.

The chain recombines TRBV14 with TRBJ1-1; the D is unclear. With 2 bases removed from V and 4 bases from J, the gap between germline ends came to 8 bases. The germline V gene has CDR1 SGHDN and CDR2 FVKESK. The CDR3 runs 13 residues. CDR3 nucleotides: TGTGCCAGCAGCCAAAGAGGGCCCACTGAAGCTTTCTTT. Protein product: CASSQRGPTEAFF. Complete variable domain (other parts from reference TRBV14 and TRBJ1-1): EAGVTQFPSHSVIEKGQTVTLRCDPISGHDNLYWYRRVMGKEIKFLLHFVKESKQDESGMPNNRFLAERTGGTYSTLKVQPAELEDSGVYFCASSQRGPTEAFFGQGTRLTVV.

V gene TRBV21-1 combines with J gene TRBJ2-7; TRBD1 is the table's D call and was not checked against the DNA. TRBV21-1 constitutes a pseudogene. This CDR3 is built from 14 residues. CDR3 region: CASSKPGQGYEQYF. CDR3 in DNA: TGTGCCAGCAGCAAACCGGGACAGGGATACGAGCAGTACTTC.

The gene calls are TRBV6-2 or TRBV6-3 and TRBJ1-2, with D unclear. Germline V gene data show CDR1 as MNHEY and CDR2 as SVGEGT. CDR3 length equals 11 residues. Trimming pared 6 bases from V and 8 bases from J, leaving 10 bases between. The CDR3 reads CASSRGRGYTF. The DNA of the CDR3 is TGTGCCAGCAGCCGCGGAAGGGGCTACACCTTC.

The chain recombines TRBV3-1 (or the pseudogene TRBV3-2) with TRBJ1-1; D might be TRBD1 (5 bases). The CDR3 contains 14 residues. With 3 bases removed from V and 1 base from J, the gap between germline ends came to 9 bases. Germline assignment: CDR1 LGHDT and CDR2 YNNKEL (reference sequence). For the CDR3, the DNA is TGTGCCAGCAGCCAGTCGACAGCGAACACTGAAGCTTTCTTT. Translating gives CASSQSTANTEAFF.

V is TRBV27 and J is TRBJ2-7, with TRBD2 identical over 11 bases. Looked up from germline, CDR1 is MNHEY and CDR2 is SMNVEV (reference sequence). Trimming removed 0 bases from V and 2 bases from J; junction bases left unmatched: 6. CDR3 length equals 17 residues. The chain's CDR3 is CASSLSLGLAETYEQYF. CDR3 DNA: TGTGCCAGCAGTTTATCGCTGGGACTAGCGGAAACCTACGAGCAGTACTTC.

The V call is TRBV10-3, the J call TRBJ1-5; D is perhaps TRBD1 (6 bases). This CDR3 contains 17 residues. Germline V gives CDR1 ENHRY, CDR2 SYGVKD. V lost 2 bases, J lost 0 bases, and 14 bases lay in between. CDR3 nucleotides: TGTGCCATCAGTGAGAAGGGGGGGCCGTATAGCAATCAGCCCCAGCATTTT. Translating it yields CAISEKGGPYSNQPQHF.

This chain links TRBV5-8 with TRBJ2-4; D perhaps matches TRBD1 (7 bases). Trimming left V 0 bases short and J 3 bases short, with 19 bases between. The CDR3 sequence is 18 residues long. The germline gives CDR1 SGHTS, CDR2 YDEGEE. CDR3 nucleotide sequence: TGTGCCAGCAGCTTGGATGAGTTTCTCAGGGGGGACAAAAACATTCAGTACTTC. As protein: CASSLDEFLRGDKNIQYF.

CDR3 sequence: CASSPGQGTLGGKNIQYF. The CDR3 coding sequence is TGTGCCAGCTCGCCGGGACAGGGAACCCTCGGCGGCAAAAACATTCAGTACTTC. The chain has TRBV18 and TRBJ2-4, with 9 bases lining up with TRBD1. The J segment lost 3 bases and the V segment lost 6 bases, leaving 15 bases of the junction unmatched. This CDR3 spans 18 amino acids. The V gene's germline CDR1 is KGHSH and CDR2 LQKENI.